This TCR beta chain was captured by sequencing in a study of shared clonotypes between healthy human individuals. Both subsets, CD45RA+ naive and CD45RA-negative memory, were split from the CD4+ cells. Study outcomes and limitations: Memory subsets generally showed lower estimated richness than naive subsets. Only blood samples were collected, and tissue repertoires likely differ.

V shed 5 bases and J 4 bases; nucleotides not matched to a gene: 9. Germline CDR1 MNHNS, CDR2 SASEGT. This CDR3 has 15 residues. Only in-frame clones appear in the TCRdb table, and some are missing; sequencing was by immunoSEQ multiplex PCR. Of around 550,000 clones listed, 90% to 96% are singletons. About this clone itself: Antigen: not known.

The chain links TRBV6-1 to TRBJ1-1, with TRBD1 identical over 8 bases. The TCR was taken from a woman aged 25 to 39 in good health. The sequencing sample was made of naive CD4+ T cells sorted from blood. Subset specified: CD45RA+ positively selected. CDR3 nucleotide sequence: TGTGCCAGCAGTTCCCAGACAGGGGCTAGCACTGAAGCTTTCTTT. As protein: CASSSQTGASTEAFF.